This is a list of T cell receptor beta chains from one sample in a study of control samples from healthy donors and cancer patients. Only in-frame clones appear in the TCRdb table, and some are missing; sequencing was by immunoSEQ multiplex PCR. This table holds over 85,000 clones, about 81% found once. The specimen sequenced was PBMCs. The receptor source for this set is a man between 65 and 85 years old with lung cancer. The CDR3 runs from the conserved cysteine through the conserved F or W. A D gene is named only where the DNA matches it firmly. Clone size is shown for a subset of rows, as once, few, many or a class of expanded clone.

cdr3_aa,cdr3_nt,j_call,v_call,clone_size,d_call
CASRFGTGNTEAFF,TGTGCCAGCAGGTTCGGGACAGGGAACACTGAAGCTTTCTTT,TRBJ1-1,TRBV3-1/TRBV3-2,-,TRBD1
CASRPPTGRTEAFF,TGTGCCAGCAGGCCTCCAACAGGGAGGACTGAAGCTTTCTTT,TRBJ1-1,TRBV6-5,-,-
CASSKRAGYTYGYTF,TGTGCCAGCAGCAAGAGGGCAGGGTATACGTATGGCTACACCTTC,TRBJ1-2,TRBV7-2,-,-
CASSLLEAGNSPLHF,TGCGCCAGCAGCTTACTAGAAGCCGGTAATTCACCCCTCCACTTT,TRBJ1-6,TRBV5-1,-,-
CATSDRNSGNTIYF,TGTGCCACCTCGGACAGGAACTCTGGAAACACCATATATTTT,TRBJ1-3,TRBV18,-,TRBD1
CASSRHSGIGYQPQHF,TGTGCCAGCAGTCGACACTCGGGCATTGGTTATCAGCCCCAGCATTTT,TRBJ1-5,TRBV6-6,-,-
CASSSPPWGYTF,TGTGCCAGCAGTTCCCCCCCTTGGGGCTACACCTTC,TRBJ1-2,TRBV6-5,few,-
CASSVRRGGLATEAFF,TGTGCCAGCAGTGTCAGACGGGGGGGGTTGGCCACTGAAGCTTTCTTT,TRBJ1-1,TRBV6-1,-,-
CASSLSRGQYEQYF,TGTGCCAGCAGTTTATCTCGGGGGCAGTACGAGCAGTACTTC,TRBJ2-7,TRBV27,-,-
CASSLVGGNSGNTIYF,TGTGCCAGCAGCTTAGTGGGAGGGAACTCTGGAAACACCATATATTTT,TRBJ1-3,TRBV7-9,-,-
CASSDWGTSTGELFF,TGTGCCAGTAGTGATTGGGGAACTAGCACCGGGGAGCTGTTTTTT,TRBJ2-2,TRBV19,-,-
CASSYSSRNTGELFF,TGTGCCAGCAGTTACTCGAGCAGGAACACCGGGGAGCTGTTTTTT,TRBJ2-2,TRBV6-7,-,-
CASRNISRVQETQYF,TGTGCCAGCAGAAACATTTCCAGGGTACAAGAGACCCAGTACTTC,TRBJ2-5,TRBV5-4,few,-
CASRTGTLNYGYTF,TGTGCCAGCAGGACCGGGACCTTAAACTATGGCTACACCTTC,TRBJ1-2,TRBV6-1,-,-
CASSHPGTGELFF,TGTGCCAGCAGCCACCCAGGTACCGGGGAGCTGTTTTTT,TRBJ2-2,TRBV6-2/TRBV6-3,-,-
CASSVLGIADTGELFF,TGCGCCAGCAGCGTACTCGGGATCGCGGACACCGGGGAGCTGTTTTTT,TRBJ2-2,TRBV5-1,-,-
CASSRTGLAGELFF,TGTGCCAGCAGTCGGACAGGGTTAGCCGGGGAGCTGTTTTTT,TRBJ2-2,TRBV7-9,-,TRBD1
CASSLGQAPGNTIYF,TGTGCCAGCAGCTTGGGGCAGGCGCCTGGAAACACCATATATTTT,TRBJ1-3,TRBV7-7,once,-
CASSPGLNYEQYF,TGTGCCAGCAGCCCGGGACTAAATTACGAGCAGTACTTC,TRBJ2-7,TRBV3-1/TRBV3-2,-,TRBD2
CASGGEETQYF,TGTGCCAGCGGGGGAGAAGAGACCCAGTACTTC,TRBJ2-5,TRBV7-9,-,-
CASSPRQVPNEKLFF,TGTGCCAGCAGCCCTCGACAGGTTCCTAATGAAAAACTGTTTTTT,TRBJ1-4,TRBV7-2,-,-
CASSQVGGPGNTIYF,TGTGCCAGCAGTCAAGTGGGGGGGCCAGGAAACACCATATATTTT,TRBJ1-3,TRBV7-2,-,-
CASSLEKLADTQYF,TGTGCCAGCAGCCTGGAAAAGCTGGCAGATACGCAGTATTTT,TRBJ2-3,TRBV7-2,-,-
CASSLYRLGRGGTEAFF,TGTGCCAGCAGCTTATATCGGTTGGGCAGGGGTGGGACTGAAGCTTTCTTT,TRBJ1-1,TRBV7-3,-,-
CASSPRSSGRNTGELFF,TGTGCCAGCAGTCCCCGTTCTAGCGGGAGAAACACCGGGGAGCTGTTTTTT,TRBJ2-2,TRBV6-2/TRBV6-3,-,TRBD2
CASSTEGGRNSPLHF,TGCGCCAGCAGCACAGAAGGAGGGCGGAATTCACCCCTCCACTTT,TRBJ1-6,TRBV5-1,-,-
CASSVAWDRRKNTEAFF,TGTGCCAGCAGCGTAGCCTGGGACAGGCGAAAAAACACTGAAGCTTTCTTT,TRBJ1-1,TRBV9,-,TRBD1
CASRRTSGGTDTQYF,TGTGCCAGCAGAAGAACTAGCGGGGGCACAGATACGCAGTATTTT,TRBJ2-3,TRBV2,-,TRBD2
CASSLNFGAGRFEQYF,TGTGCCAGCAGTTTAAATTTCGGGGCAGGCCGATTCGAGCAGTACTTC,TRBJ2-7,TRBV28,-,-
CAIGRSYNEQFF,TGTGCCATTGGCCGCTCCTACAATGAGCAGTTCTTC,TRBJ2-1,TRBV6-6,-,-
CASHLGLGYEQYF,TGTGCCAGCCACCTGGGATTGGGCTACGAGCAGTACTTC,TRBJ2-7,TRBV28,-,-
CASSAEVGFDNEQFF,TGTGCCAGCTCCGCTGAAGTAGGGTTCGACAATGAGCAGTTCTTC,TRBJ2-1,TRBV18,-,-
CARSRAWGHTEAFF,TGTGCCAGGAGCCGAGCGTGGGGACACACTGAAGCTTTCTTT,TRBJ1-1,TRBV14,-,-
CASSVVGGGPPDTQYF,TGTGCCAGCAGCGTAGTTGGGGGGGGGCCCCCAGATACGCAGTATTTT,TRBJ2-3,TRBV9,-,-
CAWKSGKAGELFF,TGTGCCTGGAAGTCAGGGAAGGCCGGGGAGCTGTTTTTT,TRBJ2-2,TRBV30,-,-
CASSVDRGGYEQYF,TGTGCCAGCAGTGTTGACAGGGGTGGCTACGAGCAGTACTTC,TRBJ2-7,TRBV2,-,TRBD1
CASSQANLRSTDTQYF,TGTGCCAGCAGCCAAGCGAACCTCAGGTCCACAGATACGCAGTATTTT,TRBJ2-3,TRBV4-2,few,-
CASTFSPQGRELFF,TGTGCCAGCACCTTCTCTCCGCAGGGCAGGGAGCTGTTTTTT,TRBJ2-2,TRBV5-4,once,-
CASSSPGGLYGYTF,TGTGCCAGCAGCTCCCCTGGGGGGCTCTATGGCTACACCTTC,TRBJ1-2,TRBV7-8,-,-
CASSVRPDSGNTIYF,TGTGCCAGCAGCGTGAGGCCGGACTCTGGAAACACCATATATTTT,TRBJ1-3,TRBV9,-,-
CASSQGMNTEAFF,TGTGCCAGCAGCCAAGGCATGAACACTGAAGCTTTCTTT,TRBJ1-1,TRBV14,-,-
CAISEGLGDRAYEQYF,TGTGCCATCAGTGAAGGTTTAGGGGACAGGGCGTACGAGCAGTACTTC,TRBJ2-7,TRBV10-3,-,TRBD1
CASSYGGPTDTQYF,TGTGCCAGCAGCTACGGGGGGCCCACAGATACGCAGTATTTT,TRBJ2-3,TRBV7-8,-,-
CSASTYNEQFF,TGCAGTGCTAGCACTTACAATGAGCAGTTCTTC,TRBJ2-1,TRBV20-1,-,-
CASNVDPDRGIQYF,TGTGCCAGCAACGTAGACCCCGACAGGGGCATTCAGTACTTC,TRBJ2-4,TRBV9,-,TRBD1
CASRPIDGLAAGDTIYF,TGTGCCAGTCGCCCGATAGACGGGTTGGCTGCCGGGGACACCATATATTTT,TRBJ1-3,TRBV19,-,-
CASSYSSRRGQPQHF,TGTGCCAGCAGCTACTCTTCCAGGCGGGGTCAGCCCCAGCATTTT,TRBJ1-5,TRBV7-2,-,-